This T cell receptor (beta chain) was identified in a study of Ad26.COV2.S vaccination and SARS-CoV-2 variants listed by TCRdb under 2021. With regard to the full study: Vaccine-arm donors were drawn from COV1001, a multicentre, randomized, double-blind, placebo-controlled phase I-IIa trial of Ad26.COV2.S in healthy adults. Dosing of Ad26.COV2.S was intramuscular, at either 5x10^10 or 1x10^11 viral particles, delivered as one shot or as two shots spaced 56 days apart. The specificity and breadth of SARS-CoV-2-reactive T cell receptors after Ad26.COV2.S vaccination were assessed by TCRbeta repertoire sequencing. The TCR-sequenced set comprised about 30 samples: approximately 20 Ad26.COV2.S vaccine recipients, 5 placebo recipients and 8 SARS-CoV-2 convalescent individuals. Participants in the trial were split at random into five groups of five each, receiving low-dose or high-dose Ad26.COV2.S once or twice, or else placebo on both occasions. Throughout the experiments and outcome assessment, investigators stayed blinded to trial group allocation.

About this clone itself: The antigen this receptor binds is unknown. Base qualities are not at hand, and no much larger clone is one base apart.

In the paper's terms, the treatment or condition label means: about 20 received Ad26.COV2.S at low or high dose, single or two shots; about 5 received placebo; per-sample allocation not given. For vaccine and placebo recipients, the sequenced repertoires came from samples collected on day 63 after the first injection. Between 29 July and 7 August 2020, Cohort 1b enrolled around 25 adults aged 18-55 years at one site in Boston, USA. Ad26.COV2.S consisted of a replication-incompetent adenovirus type 26 vector by which a prefusion-stabilized SARS-CoV-2 spike protein from the original Wuhan strain was expressed. TCRbeta CDR3 regions were sequenced with the immunoSEQ Assay. After extraction, genomic DNA underwent amplification by bias-controlled multiplex PCR, followed by high-throughput sequencing. In the original analysis: Collapsing and filtering of sequences were performed to quantify the absolute abundance of each unique TCRbeta CDR3 region. T cell fraction was estimated by normalizing TCRbeta template counts to usable DNA, with usable DNA measured through amplification of reference genes found in all nucleated cells. Repertoire TCRs were annotated as SARS-CoV-2-specific by exact matching of V gene, CDR3 amino acid sequence and J gene to a known reactive TCR set. The reference SARS-CoV-2 TCR set was obtained from MIRA and was filtered for enrichment in COVID-19-positive ImmuneCODE repertoires, whereby public or cross-reactive TCRs were removed. Using the MIRA antigens, annotated TCRs were further analysed by specific ORF or by position within an ORF. Depth was the summed frequency of annotated unique rearrangements, while breadth was defined as annotated unique rearrangements over total unique productive rearrangements. Two-sided Wilcoxon rank-sum tests were used to compare TCR breadth between groups. This immuneACCESS table, as held by TCRdb, lists in-frame sequences with V and J called but not all clones. Of the missing ones, under half trace to an unresolved V gene in checked studies; the others have no known cause. For V, J and clone size, that table is used; D and trimming come from the DNA. Here the sample has hundreds of thousands of clones; roughly 89% occur a single time. The top ten hold 2.5% of the sample.

Cut back by 4 bases and 4 bases, the V and J ends lie 14 bases apart. The CDR3 runs 15 amino acids, cysteine and phenylalanine included. Of all the DNA, just the CDR3 is kept, 45 bases in frame from base 1. CDR1 and CDR2 were assigned from the germline V gene as LGHNA and YSLEER. General findings and caveats noted by the study authors: Ad26.COV2.S recipients had higher spike-specific TCR breadth than placebo recipients (P = 0.0014). The authors noted that total T cell responses may have been underestimated by the TCR breadth and depth analyses. After vaccination, substantial breadth of spike-specific CD8+ and CD4+ T cell responses was reported. The study was not powered for comparison of responses between vaccine doses or regimens. Vaccine and placebo recipients had similar non-spike TCR breadth, a finding consistent with the vaccine containing only spike.

The chain links TRBV4-3 with TRBJ2-4; the D region possibly corresponds to TRBD2 (6 bases align). Source: peripheral blood, taken in a trial of Ad26.COV2.S vaccine versus placebo. The source is a person between 18 and 59 years old who received the Ad26.COV2.S COVID-19 vaccine or a placebo. The CDR3 has the sequence CASSPGVAVKNIQYF. The DNA is as follows: TGCGCCAGCAGCCCTGGGGTAGCGGTTAAAAACATTCAGTACTTC.